Sequencing of this T cell receptor beta chain was carried out in a study of T cell responses to AZD1222 COVID-19 vaccine (dated by TCRdb to about 2021). Describing the broader study: AZD1222 recipients given second doses at about 4 weeks or at about 12 weeks were pooled, since spike-specific TCR depth and breadth were not found to differ between the two schedules. Trial participants were enrolled by age into 18-55, 56-69 and 70-plus year subgroups, with about 150, 28 and 57 TCR-sequenced participants respectively. A total of 230 or so trial participants underwent TCR sequencing, of whom about 200 received two doses of AZD1222 and about 25 received two doses of the MenACWY control vaccine. What the authors observed across the whole study: No day 14 peak-response samples were available, so repertoires were characterized only after the peak T cell response. CD4 TCRs associated with the vaccine covered the entire spike protein, and the dominant responses were in regions 160-218 and 743-854. After two AZD1222 doses, spike-specific TCR breadth and depth were significantly higher than at day 0 and than in MenACWY recipients. Nearly half of unique spike-specific TCRs reportedly recognized epitopes outside regions mutated in the B.1.351 and B.1.1.7 variants. Conclusions about previously exposed vaccinees are limited, since just a handful of AZD1222 recipients were seropositive for SARS-CoV-2 at baseline. Participants were mostly white British and included more females than males, and it was suggested by the authors that clonal diversity may have been underestimated. In the small 56-69-year group, the increase in depth fell short of significance, most likely because of low power.

Its CDR3 holds 12 amino acids, cysteine through phenylalanine. Only CDR3 DNA is held: 36 bases, read in frame from base 1. The CDR1 and CDR2 encoded by the germline V gene (reference sequence) are LNHDA and SQIVND. As concerns this clone: Its antigen remains unidentified. No per-base quality is available; no much larger clone lies one base away.

Sample time point, as interpreted from the label and publication: baseline before first vaccination. Vaccinee samples came from UK trials COV001 and COV002, including a single-blind randomized controlled phase 2/3 trial of AZD1222 (ChAdOx1 nCoV-19) in healthy adults. For TCRbeta chain sequencing, PBMC samples from trial participants were taken at day 0 and at day 28 after the second dose. The CDR3 regions of human TCRbeta chains were subjected to immunosequencing. The authors processed their data as follows. TCRs in the repertoires were compared against a reference library of SARS-CoV-2-specific TCRs that had been generated with the MIRA antigen-specificity platform. Breadth meant the fraction of unique TCRs that were SARS-CoV-2-associated, whereas depth meant the fraction of total T cells that were SARS-CoV-2-associated. Using the MIRA data, every spike-specific TCR was mapped to the spike region that the TCR reacted to and assigned to either a CD4 or a CD8 class. Log10-transformed breadth and depth values were compared by one-way ANOVA with Sidak's multiple comparisons tests. What TCRdb holds here is the immuneACCESS table cut down to in-frame rearrangements. Part of the clones is not present; checked against another copy, under half of the missing clones reflect an unresolved V gene, and the others are unexplained. V and J calls plus clone size are reproduced from that table; the DNA served to infer D and trimming. This sample has nearly 100,000 clones in its table, and roughly 84% of those were observed once. The leading ten clones occupy over 2.5% of the sample.

The material sequenced was peripheral blood, taken on day 0 of AZD1222 vaccination. The sequence was collected from an adult in good health. The rearrangement joined TRBV19 to TRBJ1-1; 9 central nucleotides agree with TRBD1. At the DNA level, the sequence is TGTGCGACGGGACAGGGGAACACTGAAGCTTTCTTT. This sequence encodes CATGQGNTEAFF.